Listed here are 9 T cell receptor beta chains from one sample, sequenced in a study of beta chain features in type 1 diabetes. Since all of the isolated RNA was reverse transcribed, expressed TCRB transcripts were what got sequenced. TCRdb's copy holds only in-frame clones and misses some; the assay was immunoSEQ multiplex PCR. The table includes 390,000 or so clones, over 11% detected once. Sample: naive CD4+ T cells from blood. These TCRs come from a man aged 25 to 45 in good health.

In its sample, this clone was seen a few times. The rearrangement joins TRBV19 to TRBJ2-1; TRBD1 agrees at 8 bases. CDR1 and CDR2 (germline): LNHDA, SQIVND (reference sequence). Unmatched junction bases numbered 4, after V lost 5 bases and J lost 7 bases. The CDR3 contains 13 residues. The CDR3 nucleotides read TGTGCCAGTAGTCTGGGACAGGTAAATGAGCAGTTCTTC. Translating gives CASSLGQVNEQFF.

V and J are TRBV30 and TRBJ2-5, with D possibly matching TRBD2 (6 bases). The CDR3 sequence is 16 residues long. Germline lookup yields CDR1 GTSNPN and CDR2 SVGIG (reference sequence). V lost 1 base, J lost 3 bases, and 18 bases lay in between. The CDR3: CAWSGFHREAKETQYF. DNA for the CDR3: TGTGCCTGGAGTGGATTCCATAGGGAGGCAAAAGAGACCCAGTACTTC.

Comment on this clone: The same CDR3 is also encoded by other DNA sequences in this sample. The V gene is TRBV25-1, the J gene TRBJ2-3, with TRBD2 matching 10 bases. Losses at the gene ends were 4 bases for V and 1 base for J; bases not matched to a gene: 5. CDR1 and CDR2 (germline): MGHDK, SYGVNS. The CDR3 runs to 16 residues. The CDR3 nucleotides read TGTGCCAGCAGTGCAGCGGGGGGGTGGGGCACAGATACGCAGTATTTT. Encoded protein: CASSAAGGWGTDTQYF.

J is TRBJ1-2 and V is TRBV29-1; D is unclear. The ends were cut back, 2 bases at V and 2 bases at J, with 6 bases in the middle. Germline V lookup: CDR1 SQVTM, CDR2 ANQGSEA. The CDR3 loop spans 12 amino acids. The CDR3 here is CSVEHPNYGYTF. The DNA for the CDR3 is TGCAGCGTTGAACACCCCAACTATGGCTACACCTTC. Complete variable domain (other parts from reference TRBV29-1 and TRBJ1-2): SAVISQKPSRDICQRGTSLTIQCQVDSQVTMMFWYRQQPGQSLTLIATANQGSEATYESGFVIDKFPISRPNLTFSTLTVSNMSPEDSSIYLCSVEHPNYGYTFGSGTRLTVV.

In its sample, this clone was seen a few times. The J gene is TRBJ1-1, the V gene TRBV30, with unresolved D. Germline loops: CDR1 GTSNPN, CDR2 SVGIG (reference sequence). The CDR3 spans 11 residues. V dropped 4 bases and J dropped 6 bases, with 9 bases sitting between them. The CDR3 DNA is TGTGCCTGGAAGTTAGGCTCTGAAGCTTTCTTT. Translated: CAWKLGSEAFF.

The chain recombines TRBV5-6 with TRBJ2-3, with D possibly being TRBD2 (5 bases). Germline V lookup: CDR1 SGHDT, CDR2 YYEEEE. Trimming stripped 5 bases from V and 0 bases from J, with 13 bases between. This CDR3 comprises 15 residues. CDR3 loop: CASRPRGTSTDTQYF. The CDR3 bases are TGTGCCAGCAGACCACGGGGAACTAGCACAGATACGCAGTATTTT.

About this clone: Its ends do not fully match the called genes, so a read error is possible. CDR3 in amino acids: CASSNPGQGDSIF. The CDR3 DNA reads as TGTGCCAGCAGTAACCCGGGACAGGGTGATTCGATTTTT. The chain carries TRBV28 and TRBJ1-4; 9 nucleotides align to TRBD1. Germline CDR1 reads MDHEN; CDR2 reads SYDVKM. The CDR3 runs 13 residues.

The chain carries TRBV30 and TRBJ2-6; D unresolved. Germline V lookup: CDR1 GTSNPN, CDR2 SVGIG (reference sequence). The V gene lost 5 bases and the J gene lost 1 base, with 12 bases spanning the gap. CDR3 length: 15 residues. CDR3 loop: CAWGPKGSGANVLTF. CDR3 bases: TGTGCCTGGGGTCCTAAGGGTTCTGGGGCCAACGTCCTGACTTTC.

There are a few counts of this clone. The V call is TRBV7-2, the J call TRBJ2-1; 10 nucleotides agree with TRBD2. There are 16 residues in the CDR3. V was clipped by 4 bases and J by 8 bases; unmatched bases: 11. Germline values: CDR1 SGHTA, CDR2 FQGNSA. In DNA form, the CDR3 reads TGTGCCAGCAGCTCGACGGGACTAGCGACTGGGGATGAGCAGTTCTTC. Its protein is CASSSTGLATGDEQFF.